The rows below give T cell receptor beta chains drawn from one sample of a study of human T cells and chemical hapten exposure. MiXCR, applied by TCRdb to the RACE reads, yields one record per CDR3 protein. The data show tens of thousands of distinct CDR3 sequences, 10% seen once. Sequenced here: whole blood, sampled in connection with sensitization to the hapten diphenylcyclopropenone (DPC). These receptors originate from a woman aged 50 to 60 with alopecia areata. Some clones in this sample may be carry-over from other donors' samples. Both conserved end residues are part of each CDR3. Each record gives: clone size, D gene, J gene, V gene, CDR3 DNA, CDR3 protein. A D gene is named only where the DNA matches it firmly. Size is omitted from some rows. Given values are once, few, many or a class for expanded clones.

>many|NA|TRBJ2-7|TRBV27
TGTGCCAGCGCCCCGCCTACAGGAGTAGGCCTCTACGAGCAGTACTTC
CASAPPTGVGLYEQYF
>many|NA|TRBJ1-1|TRBV6-1
TGTGCCAGCGGAGACAGTCACACTGAAGCTTTCTTT
CASGDSHTEAFF
>few|TRBD2|TRBJ2-1|TRBV20-1
TGCAGTGCTAGAGTCCCTAGCGGGAGTAAGAATGAGCAGTTCTTC
CSARVPSGSKNEQFF
>NA|TRBD2|TRBJ2-2|TRBV6-1
TGTGCCAGCAGTGAACCTAGCGGTAACACCGGGGAGCTGTTTTTT
CASSEPSGNTGELFF
>once|NA|TRBJ1-2|TRBV15
TGTGCCACCAGCAGGTCTCAGGGTGGCTATGGCTACACCTTC
CATSRSQGGYGYTF
>NA|TRBD1|TRBJ2-6|TRBV29-1
TGCAGCGTTGGGGACAGCGATTACTCTGGGGCCAACGTCCTGACTTTC
CSVGDSDYSGANVLTF
>NA|NA|TRBJ2-3|TRBV5-4
TGTGCCAGCAGCCCCCTAGGGACTTCGAAAGGCACAGATACGCAGTATTTT
CASSPLGTSKGTDTQYF
>NA|TRBD1|TRBJ2-3|TRBV3-1
TGTGCCACACAGGGGTCCACAGATACGCAGTATTTT
CATQGSTDTQYF
>NA|TRBD2|TRBJ2-5|TRBV10-3
TGTGCCATCAGAAGCGGGAGTAACCAAGAGACCCAGTACTTC
CAIRSGSNQETQYF
>NA|TRBD1|TRBJ2-2|TRBV5-1
TGCGCCAGCAGCCTAGACTCGAAACCTCACAGGGGGCCCGGGGAGCTGTTTTTT
CASSLDSKPHRGPGELFF
>few|NA|TRBJ2-7|TRBV2
TGTGCCAGCAGTGAAGGGACTGGGTCCTACGAGCAGTACTTC
CASSEGTGSYEQYF